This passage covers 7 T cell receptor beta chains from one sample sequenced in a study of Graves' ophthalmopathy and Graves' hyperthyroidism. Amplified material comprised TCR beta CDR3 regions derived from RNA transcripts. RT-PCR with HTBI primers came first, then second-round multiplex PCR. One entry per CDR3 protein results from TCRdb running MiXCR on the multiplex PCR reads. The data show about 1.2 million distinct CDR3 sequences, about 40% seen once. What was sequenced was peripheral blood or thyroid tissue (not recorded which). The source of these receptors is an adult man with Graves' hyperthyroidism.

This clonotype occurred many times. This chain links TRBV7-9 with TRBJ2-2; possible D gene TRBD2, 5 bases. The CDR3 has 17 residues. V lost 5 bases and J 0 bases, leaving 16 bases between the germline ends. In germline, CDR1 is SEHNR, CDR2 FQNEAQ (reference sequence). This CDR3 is CASSVSRPGTNTGELFF. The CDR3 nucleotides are TGTGCCAGCAGCGTTAGTCGTCCGGGAACGAACACCGGGGAGCTGTTTTTT. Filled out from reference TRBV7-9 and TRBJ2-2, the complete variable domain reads DTGVSQNPRHKITKRGQNVTFRCDPISEHNRLYWYRQTLGQGPEFLTYFQNEAQLEKSRLLSDRFSAERPKGSFSTLEIQRTEQGDSAMYLCASSVSRPGTNTGELFFGEGSRLTVL.

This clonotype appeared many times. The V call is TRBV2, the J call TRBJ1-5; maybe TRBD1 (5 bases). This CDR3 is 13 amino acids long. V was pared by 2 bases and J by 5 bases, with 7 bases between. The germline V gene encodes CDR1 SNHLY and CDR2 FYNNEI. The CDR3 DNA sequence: TGTGCCAGCAGTGAACAGGGCTATCAGCCCCAGCATTTT. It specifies CASSEQGYQPQHF.

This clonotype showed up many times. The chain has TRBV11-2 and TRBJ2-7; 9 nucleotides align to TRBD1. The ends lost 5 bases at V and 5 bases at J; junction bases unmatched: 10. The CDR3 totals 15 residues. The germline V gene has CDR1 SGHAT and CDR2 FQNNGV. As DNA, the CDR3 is TGTGCCAGCAGCCCACAGGACAGGGGCCTAAACGAGCAGTACTTC. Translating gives CASSPQDRGLNEQYF.

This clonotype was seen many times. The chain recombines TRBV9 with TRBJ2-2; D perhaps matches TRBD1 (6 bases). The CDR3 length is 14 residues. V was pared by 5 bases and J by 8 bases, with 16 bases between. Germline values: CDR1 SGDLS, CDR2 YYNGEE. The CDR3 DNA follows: TGTGCCAGCAGTGCCCTCCAGGGGAAGGGGGAGCTGTTTTTT. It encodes CASSALQGKGELFF.

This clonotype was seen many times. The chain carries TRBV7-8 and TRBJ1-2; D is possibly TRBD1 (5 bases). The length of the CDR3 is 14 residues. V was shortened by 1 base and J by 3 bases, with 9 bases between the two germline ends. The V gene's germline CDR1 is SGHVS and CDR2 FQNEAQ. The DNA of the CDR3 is TGTGCCAGCAGCTTAGACGGGACGGACTATGGCTACACCTTC. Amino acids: CASSLDGTDYGYTF.

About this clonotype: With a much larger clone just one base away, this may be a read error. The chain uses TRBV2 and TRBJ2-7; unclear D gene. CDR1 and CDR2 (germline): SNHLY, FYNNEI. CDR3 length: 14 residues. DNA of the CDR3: TGTGCCAGCAGTGACGCCGACTCCTCCTGCGAGCAGTACTTC. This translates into CASSDADSSCEQYF.

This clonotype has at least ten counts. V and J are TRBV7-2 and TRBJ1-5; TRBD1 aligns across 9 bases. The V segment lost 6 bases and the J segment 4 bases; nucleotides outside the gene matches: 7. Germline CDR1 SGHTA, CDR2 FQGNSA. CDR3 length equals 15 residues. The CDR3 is CASSHAGQGNQPQHF. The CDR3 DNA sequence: TGTGCCAGCAGTCACGCCGGACAGGGGAATCAGCCCCAGCATTTT.